Each of the 16 T cell receptor beta chains below was sequenced from the same sample in a study of blood T cell repertoires in COVID-19. Assay used: immunoSEQ multiplex PCR; TCRdb lists only in-frame clones, some missing. The data show around 500,000 clones, around 89% seen once. Sequencing was done on a sample of PBMCs or T cells enriched from blood (not recorded which). Receptor source: a woman between 35 and 50 years old who had recovered from COVID-19.

The chain has TRBV5-1 and TRBJ1-3; possibly TRBD1 for D (6 bases). The CDR3 is made up of 17 amino acids. Germline loops: CDR1 SGHRS, CDR2 YFSETQ. V was trimmed by 4 bases and J by 0 bases, leaving 17 bases between them. The CDR3 loop reads CASSRTSDRTSGNTIYF. The CDR3 nucleotides read TGCGCCAGCAGCCGTACCTCTGACAGGACCTCTGGAAACACCATATATTTT.

V and J are TRBV4-1 and TRBJ2-7, with TRBD2 matching 8 bases. CDR1 is MGHRA, CDR2 YSYEKL, per germline. V was clipped by 5 bases and J by 3 bases; unmatched bases: 15. The CDR3 extends over 17 amino acids. Written as DNA, the CDR3 is TGCGCCAGCAGCTTTCAAGCGGGGGAAGGGAGACTCTACGAGCAGTACTTC. It codes for CASSFQAGEGRLYEQYF.

The chain is built from TRBV6-5 and TRBJ1-6; 9 nucleotides agree with TRBD1. The V gene end was trimmed by 2 bases and the J gene end by 7 bases; junction bases not matched to a gene: 6. The CDR3 sequence is 16 residues long. Per the germline V gene, CDR1 is MNHEY and CDR2 is SVGAGI. The CDR3 sequence is CASSYVGQGWNSPLHF. DNA of the CDR3: TGTGCCAGCAGTTACGTAGGACAGGGGTGGAATTCACCCCTCCACTTT.

The chain employs TRBV25-1 and TRBJ1-2; possible D gene TRBD1, 6 bases. Germline lookup yields CDR1 MGHDK and CDR2 SYGVNS. The CDR3 length is 17 residues. V was shortened by 4 bases and J by 10 bases, with 28 bases between the two germline ends. Here the CDR3 reads CASSGANQGLRLTYYTF. CDR3 DNA sequence: TGTGCCAGCAGTGGTGCAAACCAGGGGCTCCGGCTAACCTACTACACCTTC.

The rearrangement links TRBV18 to TRBJ2-5; D perhaps matches TRBD2 (5 bases). The germline V and J ends were trimmed by 0 bases and 5 bases, with 10 bases remaining between them. The germline gives CDR1 KGHSH, CDR2 LQKENI. The CDR3 runs 14 residues. CDR3 sequence: CASSPPASLETQYF. The CDR3 coding sequence is TGTGCCAGCTCACCACCGGCTAGCTTGGAGACCCAGTACTTC.

The chain links TRBV7-2 to TRBJ2-3; 12 positions agree with TRBD2. Trimming at V came to 2 bases and at J to 2 bases, leaving 2 bases not matched to a gene. CDR1 is SGHTA and CDR2 is FQGNSA in the germline V gene. The CDR3 sequence is 16 residues long. Here the CDR3 reads CASSLTSGRPTDTQYF. CDR3 coding DNA: TGTGCCAGCAGCTTAACTAGCGGGAGGCCCACAGATACGCAGTATTTT.

The chain recombines TRBV13 with TRBJ1-1, with 11 bases lining up with TRBD1. The J segment lost 4 bases and the V segment lost 5 bases, leaving 6 bases of the junction unmatched. The CDR3 is 15 residues long. Germline lookup yields CDR1 PRHDT and CDR2 FYEKMQ (reference sequence). CDR3 DNA sequence: TGTGCCAGCAGCGCCGTGGGACAGGGGGTCACTGAAGCTTTCTTT. Protein product: CASSAVGQGVTEAFF. The whole variable domain, filled in from reference TRBV13 and TRBJ1-1, reads AAGVIQSPRHLIKEKRETATLKCYPIPRHDTVYWYQQGPGQDPQFLISFYEKMQSDKGSIPDRFSAQQFSDYHSELNMSSLELGDSALYFCASSAVGQGVTEAFFGQGTRLTVV.

The genes are TRBV6-4 and TRBJ1-1; TRBD1 is a possible D gene (6 bases). Germline CDR1 MRHNA, CDR2 SNTAGT. There are 14 residues in the CDR3. The V and J ends lost 6 bases and 1 base respectively, with 12 bases between them. CDR3 bases: TGTGCCAGCAGGGAGACAGGAGGGAACACTGAAGCTTTCTTT. This sequence encodes CASRETGGNTEAFF.

This chain connects TRBV27 to TRBJ2-7; 7 positions agree with TRBD2. From germline, CDR1 is MNHEY and CDR2 SMNVEV (reference sequence). The CDR3 has 12 residues. The J segment lost 6 bases and the V segment lost 3 bases, leaving 2 bases of the junction unmatched. CDR3 region: CASSFPGGEQYF. The CDR3 DNA reads as TGTGCCAGCAGTTTTCCGGGGGGCGAGCAGTACTTC.

The V and J genes are TRBV19 and TRBJ2-5; the D gene is possibly TRBD1 (6 bases). Trimming stripped 4 bases from V and 1 base from J, with 10 bases between. Germline V lookup: CDR1 LNHDA, CDR2 SQIVND (reference sequence). The CDR3 contains 14 residues. CDR3: CASSRGQPQETQYF. In DNA form, the CDR3 reads TGTGCCAGTAGTAGAGGACAGCCCCAAGAGACCCAGTACTTC.

This clone was picked up one time. V usage is TRBV5-4 and J usage is TRBJ2-5; 11 positions match TRBD2. Trimming removed 0 bases from V and 1 base from J; junction bases left unmatched: 8. This CDR3 has 18 amino acids. The V gene's germline CDR1 is SGHNT and CDR2 YYREEE (reference sequence). In nucleotides, the CDR3 is TGTGCCAGCAGCTTGGTAATGGGACTAGCGGAACTCCAAGAGACCCAGTACTTC. Encoded protein: CASSLVMGLAELQETQYF.

This rearrangement joins TRBV4-1 to TRBJ2-2; D remains ambiguous. The CDR3 is 14 residues long. V was pared by 1 base and J by 3 bases, with 6 bases between. Germline CDR1 is MGHRA and CDR2 is YSYEKL. The chain's CDR3 is CASSQGPYTGELFF. Here the CDR3 DNA reads TGCGCCAGCAGCCAAGGGCCGTACACCGGGGAGCTGTTTTTT.

The V call is TRBV5-4, the J call TRBJ2-1, with a possible D match to TRBD1 (6 bases). Trimming removed 3 bases from V and 14 bases from J, with 12 bases in between. The CDR3 consists of 11 residues. Germline CDR1 is SGHNT and CDR2 is YYREEE (reference sequence). The CDR3 here is CASSSRGSKFF. Here the CDR3 DNA reads TGTGCCAGCAGCTCCAGGGGATCGAAGTTCTTC.

The V and J genes are TRBV7-9 and TRBJ2-7; 9 bases map to TRBD1. The V gene end was trimmed by 5 bases and the J gene end by 5 bases; junction bases not matched to a gene: 4. The CDR3 contains 13 residues. Germline loops: CDR1 SEHNR, CDR2 FQNEAQ (reference sequence). Here the CDR3 reads CASSRQGGDEQYF. The CDR3 DNA reads TGTGCCAGCAGCCGACAGGGGGGAGACGAGCAGTACTTC.

DNA of the CDR3: TGTGCCAGCAGCCACTCGACAGTGATGATTAATTCACCCCTCCACTTT. The encoded protein is CASSHSTVMINSPLHF. The chain has TRBV16 and TRBJ1-6; perhaps TRBD1 as D (5 bases). V lost 3 bases and J lost 6, with 15 bases in between. CDR3 length equals 16 residues. Germline loops: CDR1 KGHSY, CDR2 FQNENV.

On this clone itself: Other DNA sequences in the same sample also yield this CDR3. V gene TRBV18 combines with J gene TRBJ1-2, with 9 bases that match TRBD1. CDR3 length: 13 amino acids. After removal of 6 bases from V and 8 bases from J, the junction contained 7 bases not matched to a gene. Germline V gene lookup returns CDR1 KGHSH and CDR2 LQKENI. In nucleotides, the CDR3 is TGTGCCAGCTCGGACGGACAGGGGTACGGCTACACCTTC. Its translation: CASSDGQGYGYTF.